The clone carrying this T cell receptor beta chain has a handful of counts. PBMCs were isolated at a quantity of at least 6 million per sample. Alongside a J-beta primer mix, a sample-barcoded 5' primer served in a second PCR lasting about 6 to 12 cycles. TCRdb reprocessed the 5' RACE reads via MiXCR and lists one record per CDR3 protein. The sample lists approximately 800,000 distinct CDR3 sequences; 58% were seen once. This entry comes from a study of blood T cells in healthy people across ages. CDR1 SGDLS and CDR2 YYNGEE come from the germline V gene. The V gene end was trimmed by 7 bases and the J gene end by 7 bases; junction bases not matched to a gene: 9. The CDR3 has 14 amino acids.

Sample: blood. The TCR originated in a man aged 30 to 45 in good health. This chain links TRBV9 with TRBJ1-4; 8 nucleotides match TRBD1. The CDR3 spells CASRGQGRSEKLFF. CDR3 in DNA: TGTGCCAGCCGAGGACAGGGAAGGAGTGAAAAACTGTTTTTT.